This TCR beta chain was recovered during a study of Tregs in tolerant kidney transplant recipients (dated by TCRdb to between 2017 and 2020). Broadly, across the study: The transplants used related donors along with nonmyeloablative bone marrow transplantation, and in the human trials mixed chimerism was transient. Before combined kidney and bone marrow transplantation, this study identified donor-specific regulatory T cells using TCRbeta sequencing and then followed those same cells after transplant.

As for this clone: Which antigen it targets is not known. Per-base qualities were not stored, and no clone one base away is much larger.

The sample's time point label is to be understood as: blood sample drawn before combined kidney and bone marrow transplant. Unstimulated Tregs (CD4+CD25+CD127-), CD4+ non-Tregs (CD4+CD25-), CD4 and CD8 cells were FACS-sorted from thawed PBMCs. The patients were a few recipients of combined kidney and bone marrow transplants from the ITN036ST trial, and samples were available only from these trial subjects. Healthy control blood was processed to PBMCs with a Ficoll density gradient and then cryopreserved, whereas patient PBMCs were collected both before and after transplant. Summary of the overall study and its limitations: Expanding Tregs with activated donor B cells appeared to identify the most biologically relevant and donor-specific TCRbeta repertoire. For some patients, the PCR primers changed as time went on, which meant samples from those patients could not be compared with one another at the nucleotide level. Biological reproducibility was not examined directly, but technical replication error appeared to be minimal. In tolerant patients, donor-specific Tregs expanded more than Tregs overall, which suggests antigen-driven rather than nonspecific expansion. Because the study included only a small number of patients, the results must be confirmed in larger populations and under other immunosuppression protocols.

For CDR1 and CDR2, the germline V gene lists KGHSH and LQKENI. V is cut by 2 bases and J by 3 bases, and the space between the germline ends is 12 bases. The CDR3 measures 15 amino acids from cysteine to phenylalanine. CDR3 DNA only is kept here, 45 bases in frame from base 1. For TCRbeta CDR3 sequencing, genomic DNA from the sorted cells was extracted using the QIAGEN DNeasy Blood and Tissue Kit. High-throughput TCRbeta CDR3 sequencing, which included PCR amplification with bias correction and internal controls, was done commercially through immunoSEQ. Turning to the authors' computational methods: Unique productive TCRbeta sequences were defined by CDR3 nucleotide sequence where primers matched, and otherwise by CDR3 amino acid sequence together with Vbeta and Jbeta genes. As a correction for sorting error, sequences shared between sorted populations at a frequency ratio of 2:1 or less were discarded, and the remaining shared sequences were assigned to the higher population. Donor-reactive sequences were defined as at least 5-fold expanded in CFSE-low cells versus unstimulated cells, with frequency of at least 0.01% in CFSE-low cells. Repertoire divergence was quantified by Jensen-Shannon divergence using the top 100 TCRbeta sequences ranked by frequency. When a sample had multiple sequencing runs, each run was corrected for sorting error separately and the runs were then pooled. TCRdb carries this immuneACCESS record with in-frame sequences only. Its versions omit some clonotypes, under half of them owing to an unresolved V gene in the studies checked, with the rest unexplained. V and J calls and clone size are those listed in that table; D and trimming were worked out from the DNA. The sample profile shows some 66,000 clones; roughly 92% of them were found once. The ten largest account for approximately 9.9% of the sample.

This clonotype originated in a human donor who received a combined kidney and bone marrow transplant. This specimen was CD8+ T cells from blood, taken before the transplant. This sequence uses TRBV18 and TRBJ2-3; TRBD2 is possibly the D segment (6 matching bases). DNA sequence: TGTGCCAGCTCACCATCGGGGGAGGAGACAGATACGCAGTATTTT. Its translation reads: CASSPSGEETDTQYF.